This T cell receptor beta chain was retrieved from a study of blood T cell repertoires in COVID-19. Study details: Sites in the United States, Italy and Spain provided acute and convalescent COVID-19 samples.

In the original analysis: Reference gene primers were amplified, and this amplification served to estimate nucleated cell counts. Sequenced by immunoSEQ multiplex PCR; TCRdb stores in-frame clones only, minus some. V, J and clone size reflect that table, while D and trimming were determined from the DNA. The table lists about 15,000 clones, approximately 78% of them singletons. CDR3 length: 15 amino acids. The germline V gene encodes CDR1 KGHSH and CDR2 LQKENI. With V trimmed by 4 bases and J by 7 bases, 11 bases remained unmatched. Sequenced input: peripheral blood. The V and J genes are TRBV18 and TRBJ1-2; TRBD1 matches at 8 bases. This sequence was found in a man between 60 and 70 years old with active or convalescent COVID-19. In DNA form, the CDR3 reads TGTGCCAGCTCACGCCTCCAGGGGGCAAAAAGTGGCTACACCTTC. It is translated as CASSRLQGAKSGYTF.